This T cell receptor beta chain is from a study of a mutant IDH1 vaccine in newly diagnosed glioma. TCRdb's copy holds only in-frame clones and misses some; the assay was immunoSEQ multiplex PCR. The profile shows 30,000 to 45,000 clones, roughly 74% of them singletons. Time point reported: week 5, during vaccination. With topical imiquimod, each dose of the vaccine consisted of 300 ug of mutant IDH1 20-mer peptide. Comments on this clone: Its antigen is not known.

Source: PBMCs, taken from a glioma patient whose treatment included an IDH1 peptide vaccine. The origin of this receptor is a man aged 40-49 years with glioma.

The CDR3 protein is CASNPSGAKEHYGYTF. The CDR3 DNA sequence: TGTGCCAGCAACCCCTCCGGGGCCAAGGAACACTATGGCTACACCTTC. The V and J genes are TRBV25-1 and TRBJ1-2, with D perhaps matching TRBD1 (5 bases). The CDR3 totals 16 residues. Germline V lookup: CDR1 MGHDK, CDR2 SYGVNS. V lost 7 bases to trimming and J lost 3 bases, with 21 bases between them.